These T cell receptor beta chains were read from a single sample in a study of T cell responses to AZD1222 COVID-19 vaccine. Sequencing was performed with immunoSEQ multiplex PCR; in TCRdb, only in-frame clones are kept and a portion is missing. The sample has approximately 70,000 clones, about nine tenths seen once. This sample comprised peripheral blood, obtained on day 0 of AZD1222 vaccination. The receptors stem from an adult in good health. Both conserved end residues are part of each CDR3. Each record gives: CDR3 DNA, CDR3 protein, clone size, J gene, D gene, V gene. A D gene is named only where the DNA matches it firmly. Rows give clone size only sometimes, using once, few, many, or a class for an expanded clone.

CDR3 DNA: TGTGCCAGTACCCCCAAGACAGGGGGAAGAAATCAGCCCCAGCATTTT
CDR3 protein: CASTPKTGGRNQPQHF
clone size: NA
J gene: TRBJ1-5
D gene: TRBD1
V gene: TRBV19

CDR3 DNA: TGTGCCAGCAGCCAACATCGGTCCCTGGGTCCACCCCTCCACTTT
CDR3 protein: CASSQHRSLGPPLHF
clone size: NA
J gene: TRBJ1-6
D gene: NA
V gene: TRBV9

CDR3 DNA: TGTGCCAGCAGCTCCGGAAACAATGAGCAGTTCTTC
CDR3 protein: CASSSGNNEQFF
clone size: NA
J gene: TRBJ2-1
D gene: NA
V gene: TRBV5-5

CDR3 DNA: TGTGCCATTAACGACAGCAACTATAATTCACCCCTCCACTTT
CDR3 protein: CAINDSNYNSPLHF
clone size: NA
J gene: TRBJ1-6
D gene: NA
V gene: TRBV28

CDR3 DNA: TGTGCCAGTAGTATGGACAGGGAACATGGCTACACCTTC
CDR3 protein: CASSMDREHGYTF
clone size: once
J gene: TRBJ1-2
D gene: TRBD1
V gene: TRBV19

CDR3 DNA: TGTGCCAGTAGGCAAGGCATTGAAGCTTTCTTT
CDR3 protein: CASRQGIEAFF
clone size: NA
J gene: TRBJ1-1
D gene: NA
V gene: TRBV19

CDR3 DNA: TGTGCCAGCAGTCTTACCGGACAGGGAAATTCACCCCTCCACTTT
CDR3 protein: CASSLTGQGNSPLHF
clone size: NA
J gene: TRBJ1-6
D gene: TRBD1
V gene: TRBV6-6

CDR3 DNA: TGTGCCAGCACCTCCCAGGGACAGGGGTACAATGAGCAGTTCTTC
CDR3 protein: CASTSQGQGYNEQFF
clone size: NA
J gene: TRBJ2-1
D gene: TRBD1
V gene: TRBV28

CDR3 DNA: TGTGCCAGCAGCTTACAGGGGCGGGCGGGTACAGATACGCAGTATTTT
CDR3 protein: CASSLQGRAGTDTQYF
clone size: NA
J gene: TRBJ2-3
D gene: NA
V gene: TRBV7-3

CDR3 DNA: TGTGCCACCAGTGATGGGCCGAACACTGAAGCTTTCTTT
CDR3 protein: CATSDGPNTEAFF
clone size: NA
J gene: TRBJ1-1
D gene: NA
V gene: TRBV24-1

CDR3 DNA: TGTGCCTCAACGCTGGGGGGCTCCTTCTCTGGGGCCAACGTCCTGACTTTC
CDR3 protein: CASTLGGSFSGANVLTF
clone size: NA
J gene: TRBJ2-6
D gene: NA
V gene: TRBV30

CDR3 DNA: TGTGCCAGCAGCACAGCGGGCCGTCTGCAGTTCTTC
CDR3 protein: CASSTAGRLQFF
clone size: NA
J gene: TRBJ2-1
D gene: NA
V gene: TRBV7-3

CDR3 DNA: TGTGCCATCAGTGAGGGGCAGGGCTCCTTTATGAACACTGAAGCTTTCTTT
CDR3 protein: CAISEGQGSFMNTEAFF
clone size: NA
J gene: TRBJ1-1
D gene: NA
V gene: TRBV10-3

CDR3 DNA: TGTGCCAGCAGCACGTTGGGGCAGGGTAGCAATCAGCCCCAGCATTTT
CDR3 protein: CASSTLGQGSNQPQHF
clone size: NA
J gene: TRBJ1-5
D gene: NA
V gene: TRBV7-2

CDR3 DNA: TGTGCCAGCAGCTTTTCCAGGGGGCTAGGAAACACCATATATTTT
CDR3 protein: CASSFSRGLGNTIYF
clone size: NA
J gene: TRBJ1-3
D gene: TRBD1
V gene: TRBV7-8

CDR3 DNA: TGTGCCAGCAGCTTGGGTTCCGGGGGGGTGGAAGCTTTCTTT
CDR3 protein: CASSLGSGGVEAFF
clone size: NA
J gene: TRBJ1-1
D gene: NA
V gene: TRBV5-4

CDR3 DNA: TGTGCCAGCAGCTTAGCAGCGGGAGGGCCAGTCGAGCAGTACTTC
CDR3 protein: CASSLAAGGPVEQYF
clone size: NA
J gene: TRBJ2-7
D gene: TRBD2
V gene: TRBV7-2

CDR3 DNA: TGTGCCAGCAGCTTGGGGATATCAGCAATGAACACTGAAGCTTTCTTT
CDR3 protein: CASSLGISAMNTEAFF
clone size: NA
J gene: TRBJ1-1
D gene: NA
V gene: TRBV5-5

CDR3 DNA: TGTGCCTGGAGTGTCGCAGGGCTCGCCTTAGGCTACACCTTC
CDR3 protein: CAWSVAGLALGYTF
clone size: NA
J gene: TRBJ1-2
D gene: NA
V gene: TRBV30

CDR3 DNA: TGTGCCAGCTCATTGGACAGGGGGCAAAATGAGCAGTTCTTC
CDR3 protein: CASSLDRGQNEQFF
clone size: NA
J gene: TRBJ2-1
D gene: TRBD1
V gene: TRBV18

CDR3 DNA: TGTGCCACCAGAACCGGGACTCTGTCCTACAATGAGCAGTTCTTC
CDR3 protein: CATRTGTLSYNEQFF
clone size: NA
J gene: TRBJ2-1
D gene: NA
V gene: TRBV15

CDR3 DNA: TGTGCCTGGAGGTCTAGCGGGGGGACAGATACGCAGTATTTT
CDR3 protein: CAWRSSGGTDTQYF
clone size: once
J gene: TRBJ2-3
D gene: TRBD2
V gene: TRBV30

CDR3 DNA: TGCGCCAGCAGCCGCGGACGGACCTCTGGAAACACCATATATTTT
CDR3 protein: CASSRGRTSGNTIYF
clone size: NA
J gene: TRBJ1-3
D gene: NA
V gene: TRBV10-2